Listed here are 4 T cell receptor beta chains from one sample, sequenced in a study of cytomegalovirus exposure and HLA in healthy donors. The primer mix had 60 Vbeta and 13 Jbeta primers. Sequencing was performed with immunoSEQ multiplex PCR; in TCRdb, only in-frame clones are kept and a portion is missing. The table records some 150,000 clones, over 8% of them present only once. The sequencing sample was made of PBMCs. The origin of the receptors is a male donor in good health and CMV-seronegative.

This clone has more than one count but fewer than ten. The gene calls are TRBV7-6 and TRBJ1-1; a weak D match, TRBD1 (6 bases). Germline V lookup: CDR1 SGHVS, CDR2 FNYEAQ. Trimming pared 11 bases from V and 3 bases from J, leaving 19 bases between. This CDR3 has 14 residues. CDR3 DNA: TGTGCCTCCAACCAAGGGTGGGGGCACACTGAAGCTTTCTTT. Residues: CASNQGWGHTEAFF.

This chain uses TRBV6-1 with TRBJ1-1, with D possibly matching TRBD1 (6 bases). In germline, CDR1 is MNHNS, CDR2 SASEGT. This CDR3 region has 13 residues. V was trimmed by 6 bases and J by 4 bases, leaving 12 bases between them. The CDR3 nucleotides read TGTGCCAGCAGCACAGGGTTTGCCACTGAAGCTTTCTTT. It encodes CASSTGFATEAFF.

This clone was observed a few times. CDR3 nucleotides: TGTGCCAGCAGCGTCGGACTAGCGGGAGCCCTCGTGAGCGAGCAGTACTTC. It translates to CASSVGLAGALVSEQYF. V gene TRBV9 combines with J gene TRBJ2-7, with 13 bases lining up with TRBD2. The CDR3 is 17 residues long. The V gene's germline CDR1 is SGDLS and CDR2 YYNGEE. After removal of 2 bases from V and 6 bases from J, the junction contained 11 bases not matched to a gene.

This clone turned up a few times. V usage is TRBV7-2 and J usage is TRBJ1-2; TRBD1 matches 7 bases. The CDR3 has 16 amino acids. Germline V CDR1 and CDR2: SGHTA, FQGNSA. Trimming at V came to 5 bases and at J to 8 bases, leaving 17 bases not matched to a gene. CDR3 sequence reads: CASSTRGPGTDSGYTF. CDR3 nucleotides: TGTGCCAGCAGCACTAGGGGCCCCGGGACAGATAGCGGCTACACCTTC. The full variable domain, its missing parts supplied by reference TRBV7-2 and TRBJ1-2, is GAGVSQSPSNKVTEKGKDVELRCDPISGHTALYWYRQSLGQGLEFLIYFQGNSAPDKSGLPSDRFSAERTGGSVSTLTIQRTQQEDSAVYLCASSTRGPGTDSGYTFGSGTRLTVV.